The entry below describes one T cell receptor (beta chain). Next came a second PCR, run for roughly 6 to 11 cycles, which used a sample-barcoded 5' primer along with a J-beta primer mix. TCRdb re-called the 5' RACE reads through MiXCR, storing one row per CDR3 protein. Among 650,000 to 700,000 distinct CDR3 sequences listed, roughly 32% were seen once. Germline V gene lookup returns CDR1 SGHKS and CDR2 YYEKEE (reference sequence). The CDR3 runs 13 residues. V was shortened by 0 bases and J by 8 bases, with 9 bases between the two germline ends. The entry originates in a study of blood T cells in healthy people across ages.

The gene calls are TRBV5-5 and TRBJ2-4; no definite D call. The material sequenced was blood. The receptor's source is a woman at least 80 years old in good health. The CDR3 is CASSLAAGHIQYF. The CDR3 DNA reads TGTGCCAGCAGCTTGGCGGCCGGTCACATTCAGTACTTC. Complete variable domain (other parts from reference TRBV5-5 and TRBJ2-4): DAGVTQSPTHLIKTRGQQVTLRCSPISGHKSVSWYQQVLGQGPQFIFQYYEKEERGRGNFPDRFSARQFPNYSSELNVNALLLGDSALYLCASSLAAGHIQYFGAGTRLSVL.